This T cell receptor (beta chain) was recorded in a study of blood T cell repertoires in COVID-19. The wider study: The samples span acute and convalescent COVID-19 from the United States, Italy and Spain. Sources were T cells, B-cell-depleted T cells, or PBMCs; the material itself was cDNA or gDNA.

In the authors' methods: Reference gene primer amplification gave estimated nucleated cell counts. Data came from immunoSEQ multiplex PCR; TCRdb stores just in-frame clones and leaves some out. Clone size and the V and J calls come from that table; the DNA yielded D and trimming. The table includes 270,000 or so clones, about nine tenths detected once. V was pared by 5 bases and J by 4 bases, with 11 bases between. Germline CDR1 SGHAT, CDR2 FQDESV (reference sequence). The CDR3 sequence is 13 residues long. V is TRBV11-1 and J is TRBJ1-1; D is unresolved. This sequence originates from a woman in her 30s with active or convalescent COVID-19. The sequenced sample was peripheral blood. The CDR3, as DNA: TGTGCCAGCAGCCCCAGGAGGTCCACTGAAGCTTTCTTT. As protein: CASSPRRSTEAFF.